Below, one T cell receptor beta chain is given with its context. There are many counts of this clonotype. There is no known antigen for this receptor. The record has no base qualities; no much larger clone is one base away. This sample stems from a study of blood T cells in healthy people across ages (dated by TCRdb to between 2014 and 2017). Regarding the study in general: In model experiments, template switching captured about one uniquely barcoded TCR beta cDNA molecule for every two T cells. To track age-related changes in TCR beta repertoire diversity, the study relied on deep sequencing normalized with unique cDNA molecular identifiers. The donors were divided into four age groups: young (average roughly 15 years), middle-aged (approximately 39), aged (under 70) and long-lived (around 87). To avoid experimental bias, donors of different ages were spread randomly across the sequencing lanes. Using the same blood draw, the study looked at two additional independent replicas of 1 million unique cDNA reads for two donors, one aged 18 to 29 and the other aged 80 or older.

Donors were a few dozen systemically healthy Caucasian individuals from Russia aged roughly 6 to 100 years. About 10 milliliters of peripheral blood were collected from each donor into EDTA-treated Vacutainer tubes. Ficoll-Paque density-gradient centrifugation was used to isolate PBMCs, with at least 7 million per sample. Trizol reagent was used to extract total RNA from PBMCs, with at least 5 micrograms per sample. The percentages of naive CD45RAhigh/CD27high T cells were determined by flow cytometry on a PBMC aliquot from every donor. Here V drops 3 bases and J drops 7 bases, and the junction holds 16 bases not matched to any gene. The CDR3 numbers 19 residues from cysteine through phenylalanine. Only the CDR3 DNA stays, 57 bases, in frame from base 1. According to the germline V gene, CDR1 reads MGHRA and CDR2 reads YSYEKL. The paper's findings and limits, for the study overall: Estimates of total diversity based on one million sequenced T cells were considered lower bounds and underestimates. Observed TCR beta diversity per million T cells fell roughly linearly with age, and a significant reduction was already apparent by age around 39. Bulk unsorted PBMC profiling prevented conclusive comparison of naive and antigen-experienced compartments. Compared with the aged group, the long-lived group had more naive CD4+ T cells, fewer expanded clones and increased TCR diversity, a pattern suggesting age selection. Observed TCR beta diversity correlated strongly with the percentage of naive T cells measured by flow cytometry. Because donor CMV infection status was unknown, age-related changes in expanded clonotypes were potentially confounded.

The library was prepared using 5' RACE. The reads were generated on an Illumina HiSeq 2500. A second roughly 6 to 11 cycle PCR used a sample-barcoded 5' primer and a J-beta primer mix. Each TCR beta cDNA molecule received a unique molecular identifier from a template-switch 5' adaptor carrying 12 random nucleotides. Each sample yielded at least 2.5 million CDR3-containing paired-end reads. First-strand cDNA was synthesized from all RNA with the Mint cDNA synthesis kit, primed by a TRBC-specific oligonucleotide. All cDNA was treated with uracil-DNA glycosylase and then went through a first 18-cycle PCR with the universal primers M1SS and BC2_uni_R. From the authors' description of their analysis: For normalization, 1 million high-quality reads, each with a distinct molecular identifier, were randomly selected from each sample. Reads with shared molecular identifiers were discarded instead of being binned into consensus sequences. MiTCR, with a Q25 quality threshold and the strictest error-elimination algorithm, was used for CDR3 identification, clonotype clustering and error correction. A nonparametric unseen species model using Euler transformation provided a lower-bound estimate of total TCR beta diversity. TCRdb cleaned the public reads at Q25 with fastp, built clones with MiXCR and kept in-frame beta chains. Every distinct CDR3 protein forms one entry, paired with its most common genes and DNA. TCRdb, not the authors, supplied the V and J calls. The sample table lists approximately 730,000 distinct CDR3 sequences, 53% of them with a count of one. Approximately 41% of the sample is in the top ten clones.

The chain uses TRBV4-1 and TRBJ2-1; 12 bases in the middle match TRBD2. The receptor comes from a man older than 75 in good health. The sequencing sample was made of blood. The nucleotides are TGCGCCAGCAGCCATCCCGGCCTAGCGGGAGGGCCCGAGAATAATGAGCAGTTCTTC. This yields the protein CASSHPGLAGGPENNEQFF.